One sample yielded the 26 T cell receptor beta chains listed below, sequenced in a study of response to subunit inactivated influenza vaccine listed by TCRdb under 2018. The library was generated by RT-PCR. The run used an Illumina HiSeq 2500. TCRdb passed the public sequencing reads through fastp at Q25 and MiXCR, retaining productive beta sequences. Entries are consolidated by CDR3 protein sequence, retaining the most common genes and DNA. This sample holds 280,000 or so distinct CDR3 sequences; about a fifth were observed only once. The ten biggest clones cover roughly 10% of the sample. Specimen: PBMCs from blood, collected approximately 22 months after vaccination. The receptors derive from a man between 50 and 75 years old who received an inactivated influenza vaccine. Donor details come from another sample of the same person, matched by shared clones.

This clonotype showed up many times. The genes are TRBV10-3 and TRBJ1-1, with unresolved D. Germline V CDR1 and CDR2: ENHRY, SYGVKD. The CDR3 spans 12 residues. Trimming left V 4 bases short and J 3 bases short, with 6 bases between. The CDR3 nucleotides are TGTGCCATCAGTGGCGGTGACACTGAAGCTTTCTTT. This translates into CAISGGDTEAFF.

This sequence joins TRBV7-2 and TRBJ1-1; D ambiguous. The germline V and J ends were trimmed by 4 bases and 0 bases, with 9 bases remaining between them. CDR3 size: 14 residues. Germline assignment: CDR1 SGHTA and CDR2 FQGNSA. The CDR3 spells CASSSIRLNTEAFF. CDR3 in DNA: TGTGCCAGCAGCTCTATTAGGCTGAACACTGAAGCTTTCTTT. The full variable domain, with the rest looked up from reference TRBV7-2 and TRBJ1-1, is GAGVSQSPSNKVTEKGKDVELRCDPISGHTALYWYRQSLGQGLEFLIYFQGNSAPDKSGLPSDRFSAERTGGSVSTLTIQRTQQEDSAVYLCASSSIRLNTEAFFGQGTRLTVV.

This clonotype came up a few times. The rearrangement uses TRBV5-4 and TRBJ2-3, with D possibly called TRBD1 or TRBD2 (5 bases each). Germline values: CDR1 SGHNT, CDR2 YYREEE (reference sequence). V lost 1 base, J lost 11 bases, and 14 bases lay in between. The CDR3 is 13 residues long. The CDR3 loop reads CASSLLGDREQYF. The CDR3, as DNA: TGTGCCAGCAGCTTGTTGGGGGATCGGGAGCAGTATTTT. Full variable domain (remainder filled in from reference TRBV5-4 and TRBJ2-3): ETGVTQSPTHLIKTRGQQVTLRCSSQSGHNTVSWYQQALGQGPQFIFQYYREEENGRGNFPPRFSGLQFPNYSSELNVNALELDDSALYLCASSLLGDREQYFGPGTRLTVL.

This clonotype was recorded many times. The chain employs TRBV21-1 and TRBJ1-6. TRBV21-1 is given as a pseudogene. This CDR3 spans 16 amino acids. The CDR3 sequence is CASNLVATRKDSPLHF. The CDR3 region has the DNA TGTGCCAGCAACCTAGTCGCGACCCGTAAGGATTCACCCCTCCACTTT.

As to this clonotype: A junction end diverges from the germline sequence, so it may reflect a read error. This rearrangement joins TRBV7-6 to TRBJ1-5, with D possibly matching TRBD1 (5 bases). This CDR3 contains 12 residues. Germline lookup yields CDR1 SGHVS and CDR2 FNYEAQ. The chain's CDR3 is CASSTPPGLLFF. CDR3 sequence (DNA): TGTGCCAGCAGCACCCCTCCGGGACTTCTTTTTTTT.

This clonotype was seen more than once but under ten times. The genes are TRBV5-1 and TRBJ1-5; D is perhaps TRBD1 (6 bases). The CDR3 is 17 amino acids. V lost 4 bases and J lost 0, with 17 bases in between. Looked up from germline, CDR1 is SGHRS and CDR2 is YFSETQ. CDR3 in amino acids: CASSPGAGAYSNQPQHF. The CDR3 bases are TGCGCCAGCAGCCCGGGGGCAGGAGCTTATAGCAATCAGCCCCAGCATTTT.

The CDR3 sequence: CASSYGTGGVETQYF. The CDR3 coding sequence is TGCGCCAGCAGTTACGGGACAGGGGGAGTGGAGACCCAGTACTTC. This sequence joins TRBV5-1 and TRBJ2-5; 11 bases map to TRBD1. The germline CDR1 and CDR2 sequences are SGHRS and YFSETQ. The CDR3 contains 15 residues. The V segment lost 5 bases and the J segment 5 bases; nucleotides outside the gene matches: 8.

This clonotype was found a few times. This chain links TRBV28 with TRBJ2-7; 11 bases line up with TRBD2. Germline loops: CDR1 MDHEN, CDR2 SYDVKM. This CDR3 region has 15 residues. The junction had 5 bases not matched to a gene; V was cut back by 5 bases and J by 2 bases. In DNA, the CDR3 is TGTGCCAGCAGTAAACCGGGACTAGCGGCCTACGAGCAGTACTTC. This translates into CASSKPGLAAYEQYF. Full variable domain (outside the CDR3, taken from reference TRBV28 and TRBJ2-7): DVKVTQSSRYLVKRTGEKVFLECVQDMDHENMFWYRQDPGLGLRLIYFSYDVKMKEKGDIPEGYSVSREKKERFSLILESASTNQTSMYLCASSKPGLAAYEQYFGPGTRLTVT.

The CDR3 DNA reads as TGTGCCAGCAGCCTAAATAATTCACCCCTCCACTTT. Translated: CASSLNNSPLHF. The chain is built from TRBV14 and TRBJ1-6; D ambiguous. V dropped 4 bases and J dropped 5 bases, with 3 bases sitting between them. The germline CDR1 and CDR2 sequences are SGHDN and FVKESK. This CDR3 comprises 12 residues.

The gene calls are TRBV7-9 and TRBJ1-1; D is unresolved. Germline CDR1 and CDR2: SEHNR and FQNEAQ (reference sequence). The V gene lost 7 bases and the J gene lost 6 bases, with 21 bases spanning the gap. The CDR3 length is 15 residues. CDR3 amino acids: CASTQGGISTAEAFF. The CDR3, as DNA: TGTGCCAGCACCCAAGGAGGTATTTCCACCGCTGAAGCTTTCTTT.

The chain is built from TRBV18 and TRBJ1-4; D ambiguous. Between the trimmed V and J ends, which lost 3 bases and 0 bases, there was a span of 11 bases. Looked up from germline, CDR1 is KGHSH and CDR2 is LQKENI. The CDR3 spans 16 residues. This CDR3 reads CASSPRGPATNEKLFF. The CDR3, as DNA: TGTGCCAGCTCACCCCGTGGACCCGCAACTAATGAAAAACTGTTTTTT.

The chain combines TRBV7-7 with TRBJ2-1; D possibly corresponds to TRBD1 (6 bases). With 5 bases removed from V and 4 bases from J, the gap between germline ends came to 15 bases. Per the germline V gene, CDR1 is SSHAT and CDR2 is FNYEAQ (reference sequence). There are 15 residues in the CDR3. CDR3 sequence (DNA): TGTGCCAGCAGCCAAGGACAGACCGCATACAATGAGCAGTTCTTC. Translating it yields CASSQGQTAYNEQFF.

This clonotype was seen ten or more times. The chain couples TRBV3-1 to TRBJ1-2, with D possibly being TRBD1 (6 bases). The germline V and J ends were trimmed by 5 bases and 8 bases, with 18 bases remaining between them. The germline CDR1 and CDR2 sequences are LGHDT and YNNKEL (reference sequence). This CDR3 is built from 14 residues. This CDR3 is CASSSTTGRSGYTF. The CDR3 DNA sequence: TGTGCCAGCAGCTCTACCACAGGGCGTTCGGGCTACACCTTC.

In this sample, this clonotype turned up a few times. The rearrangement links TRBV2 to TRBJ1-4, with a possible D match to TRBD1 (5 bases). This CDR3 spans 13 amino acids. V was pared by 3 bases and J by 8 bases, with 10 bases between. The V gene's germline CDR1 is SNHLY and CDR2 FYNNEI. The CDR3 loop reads CASSDPGREKLFF. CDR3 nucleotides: TGTGCCAGCAGTGATCCAGGGAGGGAAAAACTGTTTTTT.

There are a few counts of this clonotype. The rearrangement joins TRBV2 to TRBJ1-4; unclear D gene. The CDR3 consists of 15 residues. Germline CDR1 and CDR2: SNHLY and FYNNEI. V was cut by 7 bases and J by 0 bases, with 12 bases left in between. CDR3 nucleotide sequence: TGTGCCAGCATCAGAAACAGCCCAACTAATGAAAAACTGTTTTTT. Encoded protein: CASIRNSPTNEKLFF.

The CDR3: CASSGRQGTETQYF. DNA for the CDR3: TGTGCCAGCAGCGGTCGACAGGGCACAGAGACCCAGTACTTC. The rearrangement uses TRBV9 and TRBJ2-5, with 7 bases identical to TRBD1. The CDR3 spans 14 residues. Trimming cost V 3 bases and J 4 bases; bases outside gene matches: 6. Germline V lookup: CDR1 SGDLS, CDR2 YYNGEE.

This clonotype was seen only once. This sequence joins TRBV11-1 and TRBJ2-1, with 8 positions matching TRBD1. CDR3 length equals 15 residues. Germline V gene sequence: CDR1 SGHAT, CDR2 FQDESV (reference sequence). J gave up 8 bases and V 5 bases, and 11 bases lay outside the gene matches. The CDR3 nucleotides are TGTGCCAGCAGCCCCGGACAGGGAAGGGCCGATGAGCAGTTCTTC. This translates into CASSPGQGRADEQFF.

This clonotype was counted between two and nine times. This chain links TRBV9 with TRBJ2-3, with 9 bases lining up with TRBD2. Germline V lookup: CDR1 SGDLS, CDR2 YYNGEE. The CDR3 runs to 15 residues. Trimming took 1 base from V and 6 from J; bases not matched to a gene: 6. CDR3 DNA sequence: TGTGCCAGCAGCGTAAAGGCGGGGGGGCCGGATACGCAGTATTTT. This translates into CASSVKAGGPDTQYF.

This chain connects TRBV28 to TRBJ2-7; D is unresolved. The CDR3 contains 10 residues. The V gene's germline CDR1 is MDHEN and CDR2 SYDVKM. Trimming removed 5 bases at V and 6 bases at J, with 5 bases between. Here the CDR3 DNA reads TGTGCCAGCAGTAAGGGCGAGCAGTACTTC. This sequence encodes CASSKGEQYF.

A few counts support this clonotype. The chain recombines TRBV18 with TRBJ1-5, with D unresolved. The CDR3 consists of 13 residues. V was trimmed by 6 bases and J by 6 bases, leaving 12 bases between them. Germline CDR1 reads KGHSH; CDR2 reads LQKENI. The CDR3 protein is CASSARQGQPQHF. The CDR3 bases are TGTGCCAGCTCCGCTAGGCAAGGTCAGCCCCAGCATTTT.

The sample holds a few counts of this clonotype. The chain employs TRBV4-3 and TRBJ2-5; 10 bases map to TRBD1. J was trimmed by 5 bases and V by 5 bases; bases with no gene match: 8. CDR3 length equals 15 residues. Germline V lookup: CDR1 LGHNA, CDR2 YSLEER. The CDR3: CASSTDRGLRETQYF. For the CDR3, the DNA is TGCGCCAGCAGCACAGACAGGGGGCTGAGGGAGACCCAGTACTTC.

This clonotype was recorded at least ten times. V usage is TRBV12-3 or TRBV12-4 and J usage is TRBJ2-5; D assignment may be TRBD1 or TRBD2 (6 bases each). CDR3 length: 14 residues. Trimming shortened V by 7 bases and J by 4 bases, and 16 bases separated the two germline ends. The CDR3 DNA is TGTGCCAGCACCCCGGGGGCAGGGCGAGAGACCCAGTACTTC. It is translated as CASTPGAGRETQYF.

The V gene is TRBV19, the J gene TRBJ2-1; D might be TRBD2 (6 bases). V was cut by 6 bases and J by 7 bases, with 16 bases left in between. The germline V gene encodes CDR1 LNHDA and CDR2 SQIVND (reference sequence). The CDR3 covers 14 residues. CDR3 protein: CASSPRLVRNEQFF. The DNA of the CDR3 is TGTGCCAGTAGCCCGCGACTAGTAAGGAATGAGCAGTTCTTC. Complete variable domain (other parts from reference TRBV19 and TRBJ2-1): DGGITQSPKYLFRKEGQNVTLSCEQNLNHDAMYWYRQDPGQGLRLIYYSQIVNDFQKGDIAEGYSVSREKKESFPLTVTSAQKNPTAFYLCASSPRLVRNEQFFGPGTRLTVL.

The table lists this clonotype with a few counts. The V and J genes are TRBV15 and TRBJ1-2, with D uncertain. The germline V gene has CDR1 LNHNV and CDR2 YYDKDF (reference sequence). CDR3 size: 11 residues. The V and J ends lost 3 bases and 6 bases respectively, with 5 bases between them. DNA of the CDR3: TGTGCCACCAGCAGCGACAATGGCTACACCTTC. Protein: CATSSDNGYTF.

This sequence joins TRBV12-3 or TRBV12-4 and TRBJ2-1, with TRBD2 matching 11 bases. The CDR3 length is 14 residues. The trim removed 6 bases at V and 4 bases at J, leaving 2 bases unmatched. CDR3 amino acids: CASRTSGNYNEQFF. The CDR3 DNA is TGTGCCAGCAGGACTAGCGGGAATTACAATGAGCAGTTCTTC.

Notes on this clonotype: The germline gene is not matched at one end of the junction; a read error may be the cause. The CDR3 region has the DNA TGCGCCAGCAGCCTCAGACCACGGGACACTGAAGCTTTATTT. Translation gives CASSLRPRDTEALF. The V call is TRBV5-1, the J call TRBJ1-1; perhaps TRBD1 as D (6 bases). Germline V gene sequence: CDR1 SGHRS, CDR2 YFSETQ. This CDR3 comprises 14 residues.